Listed below are T cell receptor beta chains from one sample, sequenced in a study of cytomegalovirus exposure and HLA in healthy donors. Sequenced by immunoSEQ multiplex PCR; TCRdb stores in-frame clones only, minus some. The profile shows some 55,000 clones, about 80% of them singletons. Input material: PBMCs. Every receptor here comes from a man between 35 and 55 years old in good health and CMV-seronegative. Both conserved end residues are part of each CDR3. A D gene is named only where the DNA matches it firmly. Expanded clones are given a class, and other clones once, few, many or no size at all.

abundance: -
j_gene: TRBJ2-3
v_gene: TRBV7-9
d_gene: TRBD1
CDR3nt: TGTGCCAGCAGCTGGACAGGGGCAGATACGCAGTATTTT
CDR3aa: CASSWTGADTQYF

abundance: -
j_gene: TRBJ2-5
v_gene: TRBV7-6
d_gene: -
CDR3nt: TGTGCCAGCAGCTTAGCGCTCTCCGGGGCCCAGTACTTC
CDR3aa: CASSLALSGAQYF

abundance: -
j_gene: TRBJ2-3
v_gene: TRBV29-1
d_gene: TRBD2
CDR3nt: TGCAGCGTTGAAGGACTAGCCCACAGTCCATTCGTTAGTACAGATACGCAGTATTTT
CDR3aa: CSVEGLAHSPFVSTDTQYF

abundance: -
j_gene: TRBJ2-4
v_gene: TRBV6-5
d_gene: -
CDR3nt: TGTGCCAGCAGGCGACGACAGGAAGCAAAAAACATTCAGTACTTC
CDR3aa: CASRRRQEAKNIQYF

abundance: -
j_gene: TRBJ2-1
v_gene: TRBV10-3
d_gene: -
CDR3nt: TGTGCCATCAGTGAGTCGGCGGCGAGGGAGCAGTTCTTC
CDR3aa: CAISESAAREQFF

abundance: -
j_gene: TRBJ2-6
v_gene: TRBV11-2
d_gene: -
CDR3nt: TGTGCCAGCAGCACCGCCGGCTCTGGGGCCAACGTCCTGACTTTC
CDR3aa: CASSTAGSGANVLTF

abundance: -
j_gene: TRBJ2-7
v_gene: TRBV7-9
d_gene: TRBD1
CDR3nt: TGTGCCAGCACCCGAGGACAGGGATTCGATATGCGGTACTTC
CDR3aa: CASTRGQGFDMRYF

abundance: -
j_gene: TRBJ1-2
v_gene: TRBV7-2
d_gene: -
CDR3nt: TGTGCCAGCAGCCGCCTCGGTGGAGGGGCGGATGGCTACACCTTC
CDR3aa: CASSRLGGGADGYTF

abundance: -
j_gene: TRBJ2-5
v_gene: TRBV6-1
d_gene: TRBD1
CDR3nt: TGTGCCAGCAGTGAAGCGTGGACCGGGACAGGGATTCAAGGGACCCAGTACTTC
CDR3aa: CASSEAWTGTGIQGTQYF

abundance: -
j_gene: TRBJ2-2
v_gene: TRBV5-4
d_gene: -
CDR3nt: TGTGCCAGCAGCTTGAGTCAGGTTAACACCGGGGAGCTGTTTTTT
CDR3aa: CASSLSQVNTGELFF

abundance: -
j_gene: TRBJ2-5
v_gene: TRBV9
d_gene: -
CDR3nt: TGTGCCAGCAGCGTAGCCCAGGGCGCCCAAGAGACCCAGTACTTC
CDR3aa: CASSVAQGAQETQYF

abundance: -
j_gene: TRBJ1-2
v_gene: TRBV6-1
d_gene: TRBD1
CDR3nt: TGTGCCAGCAGTGTTCTGACAGGGGCGAACTATGGCTACACCTTC
CDR3aa: CASSVLTGANYGYTF

abundance: -
j_gene: TRBJ1-1
v_gene: TRBV2
d_gene: TRBD1
CDR3nt: TGTGCCAGCCTTGCAGTACAGGGGGCAAGGGGAGCTTTCTTT
CDR3aa: CASLAVQGARGAFF

abundance: -
j_gene: TRBJ1-1
v_gene: TRBV28
d_gene: -
CDR3nt: TGTGCCAGCACTCTCAGGGCCATGAACACTGAAGCTTTCTTT
CDR3aa: CASTLRAMNTEAFF

abundance: -
j_gene: TRBJ1-5
v_gene: TRBV15
d_gene: -
CDR3nt: TGTGCCACCAGCAGACCCGGCCGGGATCAGCCCCAGCATTTT
CDR3aa: CATSRPGRDQPQHF

abundance: -
j_gene: TRBJ1-6
v_gene: TRBV25-1
d_gene: TRBD1
CDR3nt: TGTGCCAGCAGTGAACCCCGGACAGGGGGTAATTCACCCCTCCACTTT
CDR3aa: CASSEPRTGGNSPLHF

abundance: -
j_gene: TRBJ2-3
v_gene: TRBV7-2
d_gene: -
CDR3nt: TGTGCCAGCGAAACCCCCCTAGCTGCAGATACGCAGTATTTT
CDR3aa: CASETPLAADTQYF

abundance: few
j_gene: TRBJ2-5
v_gene: TRBV5-8
d_gene: TRBD1
CDR3nt: TGTGCCAGCAGCTATGGGACAGGGGGTAGCGAGACCCAGTACTTC
CDR3aa: CASSYGTGGSETQYF

abundance: -
j_gene: TRBJ2-5
v_gene: TRBV30
d_gene: -
CDR3nt: TGTGCCTGGAGTGTTTCTAGAAAAGAGACCCAGTACTTC
CDR3aa: CAWSVSRKETQYF

abundance: -
j_gene: TRBJ1-1
v_gene: TRBV28
d_gene: -
CDR3nt: TGTGCCAGCAGTTTGGGGGGGTTTGTAATCACTGAAGCTTTCTTT
CDR3aa: CASSLGGFVITEAFF

abundance: few
j_gene: TRBJ1-1
v_gene: TRBV7-9
d_gene: TRBD1
CDR3nt: TGTGCCAGCAGCAGGACAGGGGGGAACACTGAAGCTTTCTTT
CDR3aa: CASSRTGGNTEAFF

abundance: once
j_gene: TRBJ2-3
v_gene: TRBV4-3
d_gene: -
CDR3nt: TGCGCCAGCAGCCAAGCCCTACAGGGTAGCACAGATACGCAGTATTTT
CDR3aa: CASSQALQGSTDTQYF

abundance: -
j_gene: TRBJ2-3
v_gene: TRBV6-5
d_gene: TRBD2
CDR3nt: TGTGCCAGCAGTTACTCGATTAGCGGGGGGGCAGATACGCAGTATTTT
CDR3aa: CASSYSISGGADTQYF

abundance: -
j_gene: TRBJ2-5
v_gene: TRBV5-1
d_gene: TRBD2
CDR3nt: TGCGCCAGCAGGACTAGCGGGGGACCGGCCGAGACCCAGTACTTC
CDR3aa: CASRTSGGPAETQYF

abundance: -
j_gene: TRBJ2-7
v_gene: TRBV7-2
d_gene: -
CDR3nt: TGTGCCAGCAGCTTAGCGATGCGGGGGCCCTACGAGCAGTACTTC
CDR3aa: CASSLAMRGPYEQYF

abundance: few
j_gene: TRBJ1-5
v_gene: TRBV2
d_gene: TRBD1
CDR3nt: TGTGCCAGCAGTTTAAGAGGACAGGCATATCAGCCCCAGCATTTT
CDR3aa: CASSLRGQAYQPQHF

abundance: -
j_gene: TRBJ2-1
v_gene: TRBV4-3
d_gene: TRBD1
CDR3nt: TGCGCCAGCAGCCAGACAGGGGCCTCCTACAATGAGCAGTTCTTC
CDR3aa: CASSQTGASYNEQFF

abundance: -
j_gene: TRBJ1-4
v_gene: TRBV11-2
d_gene: -
CDR3nt: TGTGCCAGCAGCTTAGCCCCGTCGGATGAAAAACTGTTTTTT
CDR3aa: CASSLAPSDEKLFF

abundance: -
j_gene: TRBJ1-2
v_gene: TRBV7-9
d_gene: -
CDR3nt: TGTGCCAGCAGCTTAGGACGGACTGAGGAGTACACCTTC
CDR3aa: CASSLGRTEEYTF

abundance: -
j_gene: TRBJ2-3
v_gene: TRBV29-1
d_gene: TRBD2
CDR3nt: TGCAGCGTCGAGGAGCTAGCGGGGGTAACAGATACGCAGTATTTT
CDR3aa: CSVEELAGVTDTQYF

abundance: -
j_gene: TRBJ1-1
v_gene: TRBV25-1
d_gene: TRBD1
CDR3nt: TGTGCCAGCAGTGAGACAGGGGAGACAAACACTGAAGCTTTCTTT
CDR3aa: CASSETGETNTEAFF

abundance: -
j_gene: TRBJ2-1
v_gene: TRBV14
d_gene: TRBD1
CDR3nt: TGTGCCAGCAGCCGAGATAGGACAGGGCCCTACAATGAGCAGTTCTTC
CDR3aa: CASSRDRTGPYNEQFF

abundance: -
j_gene: TRBJ1-6
v_gene: TRBV4-1
d_gene: -
CDR3nt: TGCGCCAGCAGCCAAGAAACGCCCCCAAACTTCTCGAATTCACCCCTCCACTTT
CDR3aa: CASSQETPPNFSNSPLHF

abundance: -
j_gene: TRBJ2-1
v_gene: TRBV7-8
d_gene: -
CDR3nt: TGTGCCAGCAGCTTAGGTTACGGGAACAATGAGCAGTTCTTC
CDR3aa: CASSLGYGNNEQFF

abundance: few
j_gene: TRBJ1-3
v_gene: TRBV6-1
d_gene: -
CDR3nt: TGTGCCAGCAGTGAACTGGGACATGCTGGAAACACCATATATTTT
CDR3aa: CASSELGHAGNTIYF

abundance: -
j_gene: TRBJ1-2
v_gene: TRBV6-6
d_gene: -
CDR3nt: TGTGCCAGCAGTTCCCGGGGGGTGAACAACTATGGCTACACCTTC
CDR3aa: CASSSRGVNNYGYTF

abundance: -
j_gene: TRBJ1-2
v_gene: TRBV4-3
d_gene: TRBD1
CDR3nt: TGCGCCAGCAGCCAAGGGGACAGGGGGTATGGCTACACCTTC
CDR3aa: CASSQGDRGYGYTF

abundance: -
j_gene: TRBJ1-1
v_gene: TRBV30
d_gene: -
CDR3nt: TGTGCCTGGAGTGTAGTAGGGGCCGCCACTGAAGCTTTCTTT
CDR3aa: CAWSVVGAATEAFF

abundance: -
j_gene: TRBJ1-3
v_gene: TRBV6-1
d_gene: -
CDR3nt: TGTGCCAGCAGTGAAGCAGGGGCTGGAAACACCATATATTTT
CDR3aa: CASSEAGAGNTIYF

abundance: -
j_gene: TRBJ2-6
v_gene: TRBV7-6
d_gene: -
CDR3nt: TGTGCCAGCAGCAAATGGACTGGGGAAGCTGCTGGGGCCAACGTCCTGACTTTC
CDR3aa: CASSKWTGEAAGANVLTF

abundance: -
j_gene: TRBJ2-1
v_gene: TRBV27
d_gene: -
CDR3nt: TGTGCCAGCAGTTTATCCAGGGGTGCGGTTGAGCAGTTCTTC
CDR3aa: CASSLSRGAVEQFF

abundance: -
j_gene: TRBJ2-3
v_gene: TRBV15
d_gene: TRBD2
CDR3nt: TGTGCCACCAGGAGAGCGGGGGAGAACACAGATACGCAGTATTTT
CDR3aa: CATRRAGENTDTQYF

abundance: -
j_gene: TRBJ1-4
v_gene: TRBV6-6
d_gene: -
CDR3nt: TGTGCCAGCAGACCAACCAACAGTATTTTTAATGAAAAACTGTTTTTT
CDR3aa: CASRPTNSIFNEKLFF

abundance: -
j_gene: TRBJ2-3
v_gene: TRBV7-6
d_gene: TRBD1
CDR3nt: TGTGCCAGCAGCGACAGACAGGGGAGCGCAGATACGCAGTATTTT
CDR3aa: CASSDRQGSADTQYF

abundance: -
j_gene: TRBJ1-4
v_gene: TRBV4-3
d_gene: -
CDR3nt: TGCGCCAGCAGCCAAGATCTTGGGGGGAGTTCCCCGAATGAAAAACTGTTTTTT
CDR3aa: CASSQDLGGSSPNEKLFF